What follows are 28 T cell receptor beta chains derived from one specimen sequenced in a study of molecular identifiers for immune sequencing clone quantification. TCRdb ran MiXCR on the PCR reads and lists one entry per CDR3 protein. This sample carries under 650,000 distinct CDR3 sequences, just under 20% of them seen once, and the ten largest clones take 0.85% to 0.9%. The sample was naive CD8+ T cells from blood, with Jurkat cell RNA spiked in. Regarding subset: FACS-sorted CD8+CD4-CCR7+CD45RA+ naive T cells. These receptors originate from a human donor in good health. Some libraries in this study had Jurkat cell RNA spiked in.

The sample holds a few counts of this clonotype. The rearrangement links TRBV2 to TRBJ1-2, with 10 bases matching TRBD1. Looked up from germline, CDR1 is SNHLY and CDR2 is FYNNEI. J lost 6 bases, V lost 3 bases, and 7 bases had no gene match. This CDR3 spans 15 amino acids. CDR3 amino acids: CASSDHPGQGNGYTF. The CDR3 DNA sequence: TGTGCCAGCAGTGATCACCCGGGACAGGGGAATGGCTACACCTTC.

This clonotype was detected a few times. This chain uses TRBV7-9 with TRBJ2-1, with D tentatively TRBD2 (6 bases). The CDR3 runs to 17 residues. Trimming cost V 2 bases and J 6 bases, with 20 bases left between them. From germline, CDR1 is SEHNR and CDR2 FQNEAQ (reference sequence). CDR3 sequence: CASSLPHGTQASNEQFF. DNA of the CDR3: TGTGCCAGCAGCTTACCCCACGGGACTCAAGCCTCCAATGAGCAGTTCTTC.

Note on this clonotype: A single base separates this from a much larger clone, so it may be a read error. This sequence joins TRBV24-1 and TRBJ2-7; D remains ambiguous. This CDR3 is built from 12 residues. From germline, CDR1 is KGHDR and CDR2 SFDVKD. This CDR3 is CATSDLGHEQHF. The CDR3, as DNA: TGTGCCACCAGTGATTTGGGGCACGAGCAGCACTTC.

About this clonotype: This sequence may be a read error, since a much larger clone differs from it by one base. The J gene is TRBJ1-2, the V gene TRBV28; 8 bases are shared with TRBD1. This CDR3 contains 18 residues. Germline trimming cut 6 bases from V and 6 bases from J; bases unmatched to any gene: 21. The germline gives CDR1 MDHEN, CDR2 SYDVKM. The CDR3 DNA reads TGTGCCAGCAGCAAACGAACCCGACAGGGGTTGACTATGAATGGCTACACCTTC. Translation gives CASSKRTRQGLTMNGYTF.

There are many counts of this clonotype. The V call is TRBV7-9, the J call TRBJ2-3, with D maybe TRBD2 (5 bases). The length of the CDR3 is 14 residues. The germline gives CDR1 SEHNR, CDR2 FQNEAQ (reference sequence). Trimming cost V 11 bases and J 2 bases, with 17 bases left between them. The CDR3 protein is CALDGADLTDTQYF. The CDR3, as DNA: TGTGCCTTGGACGGAGCGGACCTCACAGATACGCAGTATTTT.

Concerning this clonotype: A read error is possible here, since a much larger clone lies one base away. The chain carries TRBV5-4 and TRBJ2-1; maybe TRBD2 (6 bases). The closer fit of TRBJ2-7 to the DNA end suggests the J call may be wrong. The CDR3 consists of 15 residues. From germline, CDR1 is SGHNT and CDR2 YYREEE (reference sequence). CDR3 protein: CASSPGVGGAHEQYF. The CDR3 DNA is TGTGCCAGCAGCCCAGGAGTCGGAGGGGCCCACGAGCAGTACTTC.

Concerning this clonotype: It may be a read error: a sequence one base away is much more abundant. V is TRBV19 and J is TRBJ2-7; perhaps TRBD2 as D (5 bases). Germline loops: CDR1 LNHDA, CDR2 SQIVND (reference sequence). The CDR3 has 12 amino acids. The CDR3 spells CASSAEGYEQHF. In DNA form, the CDR3 reads TGTGCCAGTAGTGCAGAGGGTTACGAGCAGCACTTC.

To note about this clonotype: This may stem from a read error, because a much larger clone lies one nucleotide away. DNA for the CDR3: TGTGCCAGCAGGGCTACAGAACCCACTAACCATGGCTACACCTTC. Its translation: CASRATEPTNHGYTF. J is TRBJ1-2 and V is TRBV6-5, with D unclear. The CDR3 is 15 residues long. The germline V gene encodes CDR1 MNHEY and CDR2 SVGAGI.

This clonotype was detected ten times or more. The chain links TRBV5-4 to TRBJ2-5, with D possibly TRBD1 on 5 matching bases. The CDR3 runs 13 residues. Trimming took off 2 bases at V and 2 bases at J, with 7 bases between the two ends. Per the germline V gene, CDR1 is SGHNT and CDR2 is YYREEE (reference sequence). CDR3: CASSFSGQETQYF. In nucleotides, the CDR3 is TGTGCCAGCAGCTTTTCAGGGCAAGAGACCCAGTACTTC.

A few counts support this clonotype. The chain combines TRBV7-9 with TRBJ2-1; weak D call: TRBD2 (5 bases). The V gene lost 4 bases and the J gene lost 0 bases, with 7 bases spanning the gap. The germline V gene encodes CDR1 SEHNR and CDR2 FQNEAQ (reference sequence). The CDR3 loop spans 14 amino acids. CDR3 in DNA: TGTGCCAGCAGCTCAGACTACTCCTACAATGAGCAGTTCTTC. Translated, it gives CASSSDYSYNEQFF.

In regard to this clonotype: A junction boundary mismatches the germline segment, possibly from a read error. V gene TRBV14 combines with J gene TRBJ1-1, with D possibly matching TRBD1 (6 bases). Germline CDR1 reads SGHDN; CDR2 reads FVKESK. The CDR3 spans 14 residues. The CDR3 reads CAGSQRGWNTEAFF. The DNA for the CDR3 is TGTGCCGGCAGCCAAAGGGGGTGGAACACTGAAGCTTTCTTT.

The J gene is TRBJ1-2, the V gene TRBV18; 10 bases align to TRBD1. The CDR3 loop spans 17 amino acids. The trim removed 1 base at V and 2 bases at J, leaving 7 bases unmatched. Germline V gene sequence: CDR1 KGHSH, CDR2 LQKENI. CDR3 region: CASSPRDRGIQNYGYTF. The CDR3 DNA follows: TGTGCCAGCTCACCACGGGACAGGGGAATCCAGAACTATGGCTACACCTTC.

This clonotype was counted at least ten times. This rearrangement joins TRBV7-7 to TRBJ2-3; the D gene is possibly TRBD2 (5 bases). Trimming shortened V by 5 bases and J by 5 bases, and 11 bases separated the two germline ends. The CDR3 loop spans 13 amino acids. Germline assignment: CDR1 SSHAT and CDR2 FNYEAQ (reference sequence). The CDR3 DNA follows: TGTGCCAGCAGCACGGGGAGCGGAGATACGCAGTATTTT. It yields the protein CASSTGSGDTQYF.

This clonotype was seen repeatedly, ten times or more. This sequence joins TRBV7-2 and TRBJ2-7, with a weak D call TRBD1 (6 bases). V lost 4 bases to trimming and J lost 5 bases, with 9 bases between them. The CDR3 runs 12 residues. Germline CDR1 and CDR2: SGHTA and FQGNSA. The CDR3 DNA is TGTGCCAGCAGCTGGGGGCGAGACGAGCAGTACTTC. Translation gives CASSWGRDEQYF. The full variable domain, rest sourced from reference TRBV7-2 and TRBJ2-7, is GAGVSQSPSNKVTEKGKDVELRCDPISGHTALYWYRQSLGQGLEFLIYFQGNSAPDKSGLPSDRFSAERTGGSVSTLTIQRTQQEDSAVYLCASSWGRDEQYFGPGTRLTVT.

About this clonotype itself: Germline and junction disagree at one end, which may indicate a read error. This chain uses TRBV7-9 with TRBJ1-1; 7 bases are a match to TRBD1. The germline V gene encodes CDR1 SEHNR and CDR2 FQNEAQ (reference sequence). This CDR3 has 17 amino acids. The CDR3 bases are TGTGACAGCAGCTTAGTTGGGGGTCGGGCAGGGGGCACTGAAGCTTTCTTT. Amino acid sequence: CDSSLVGGRAGGTEAFF.

V gene TRBV7-9 combines with J gene TRBJ1-2; the D is unclear. The germline V gene has CDR1 SEHNR and CDR2 FQNEAQ (reference sequence). V lost 5 bases and J 8 bases, leaving 24 bases between the germline ends. The CDR3 runs to 16 residues. CDR3 in amino acids: CASSTPGGLGLNGYTF. In DNA, the CDR3 is TGTGCCAGCAGCACTCCGGGCGGTTTAGGATTGAACGGCTACACCTTC. Full variable domain (missing parts from reference TRBV7-9 and TRBJ1-2): DTGVSQNPRHKITKRGQNVTFRCDPISEHNRLYWYRQTLGQGPEFLTYFQNEAQLEKSRLLSDRFSAERPKGSFSTLEIQRTEQGDSAMYLCASSTPGGLGLNGYTFGSGTRLTVV.

This clonotype was observed at least ten times. J is TRBJ2-7 and V is TRBV7-9, with D hard to call. The CDR3 totals 15 residues. Trimming removed 1 base at V and 6 bases at J, with 16 bases between. Germline assignment: CDR1 SEHNR and CDR2 FQNEAQ (reference sequence). CDR3 protein: CASSLELEGSLEQYF. Written as DNA, the CDR3 is TGTGCCAGCAGCTTAGAGTTGGAAGGGTCCCTCGAGCAGTACTTC.

At least ten counts were recorded for this clonotype. Here the CDR3 reads CSARSGHSYEQYF. The CDR3, as DNA: TGCAGTGCTAGGAGTGGCCATTCCTACGAGCAGTACTTC. The chain links TRBV20-1 to TRBJ2-7; D is unclear. With 3 bases removed from V and 1 base from J, the gap between germline ends came to 10 bases. CDR1 and CDR2 (germline): DFQATT, SNEGSKA (reference sequence). The CDR3 consists of 13 residues.

Details on this clonotype: With a much larger clone just one base away, this may be a read error. The rearrangement joins TRBV6-2 or TRBV6-3 to TRBJ2-4; TRBD1 or TRBD2 may be the D gene (6 bases each). The germline V gene encodes CDR1 MNHEY and CDR2 SVGEGT. The CDR3 is 16 residues long. CDR3 DNA sequence: TGTGCCAGCAGTTCGCCAGGGGTAGCGGCCAAAAACATTCCGTACTTC. The encoded protein is CASSSPGVAAKNIPYF.

This clonotype was seen many times. The rearrangement links TRBV4-3 to TRBJ1-3, with a tentative D call TRBD1 (5 bases). The V and J ends lost 1 base and 4 bases respectively, with 14 bases between them. This CDR3 spans 16 amino acids. Germline lookup yields CDR1 LGHNA and CDR2 YSLEER. This CDR3 reads CASSQGSGLGGNTIYF. CDR3 bases: TGCGCCAGCAGCCAAGGGTCGGGACTGGGAGGAAACACCATATATTTT.

For this clonotype: A much larger clone differs by one base, so this may be a read error. V gene TRBV15 combines with J gene TRBJ1-3; D not certain. CDR1 LNHNV and CDR2 YYDKDF come from the germline V gene (reference sequence). The CDR3 consists of 15 residues. CDR3 amino acids: CATTQERFGTNTIHF. The DNA of the CDR3 is TGTGCCACCACCCAAGAACGTTTCGGCACAAACACCATACATTTT.

This clonotype was recorded at least ten times. This chain joins TRBV10-3 and TRBJ2-5, with a possible D match to TRBD1 (6 bases). CDR1 and CDR2 from the germline V gene are ENHRY and SYGVKD. The V end lost 2 bases, the J end lost 2 bases, and 9 bases lay between the germline ends. The CDR3 has 14 residues. DNA of the CDR3: TGTGCCATCAGTGAGGGACAGCGACAAGAGACCCAGTACTTC. The encoded protein is CAISEGQRQETQYF.

The V and J genes are TRBV7-9 and TRBJ1-4, with 7 bases lining up with TRBD1. The CDR3 is 16 residues long. CDR1 is SEHNR and CDR2 is FQNEAQ in the germline V gene (reference sequence). The trim removed 5 bases at V and 5 bases at J, leaving 11 bases unmatched. The chain's CDR3 is CASSPDRQGTNEKLFF. The CDR3 DNA sequence: TGTGCCAGCAGCCCGGATCGACAGGGCACAAATGAAAAACTGTTTTTT.

This clonotype appeared many times. The chain uses TRBV23-1 and TRBJ1-6; 8 bases are shared with TRBD1. TRBV23-1 has ORF status, its function being uncertain. V lost 7 bases and J lost 10; bases outside the gene matches: 15. This CDR3 has 16 amino acids. CDR3 region: CASKNRTGFSPSPLHF. The CDR3 bases are TGCGCCAGCAAAAATCGGACAGGGTTCTCTCCCTCACCCCTCCACTTT.

The rearrangement links TRBV27 to TRBJ2-2, with D perhaps matching TRBD1 (5 bases). V gave up 6 bases and J gave up 2 bases, with 16 bases separating them. Germline V gene sequence: CDR1 MNHEY, CDR2 SMNVEV (reference sequence). This CDR3 is 16 amino acids long. The DNA of the CDR3 is TGTGCCAGCAGGACCGGGTGGCAGGGTAACACCGGGGAGCTGTTTTTT. It is translated as CASRTGWQGNTGELFF.

At least ten counts were recorded for this clonotype. This chain links TRBV12-3 or TRBV12-4 with TRBJ2-5; 8 positions match TRBD2. Trimming took 6 bases from V and 2 from J; bases not matched to a gene: 11. There are 16 residues in the CDR3. CDR3: CASSDGSGGWQETQYF. The CDR3 DNA is TGTGCCAGCAGCGATGGGAGCGGGGGATGGCAAGAGACCCAGTACTTC.

This clonotype occurred many times. The V and J genes are TRBV6-5 and TRBJ1-6; 7 bases match TRBD1. Germline assignment: CDR1 MNHEY and CDR2 SVGAGI. This CDR3 has 17 residues. After removal of 5 bases from V and 7 bases from J, the junction contained 14 bases not matched to a gene. The CDR3 DNA reads TGTGCCAGCAGTCCTGGGGGGGAAGGGACAGCAAATTCACCCCTCCACTTT. It encodes CASSPGGEGTANSPLHF.

This clonotype was seen a few times. This could be a read error, since a much larger clone is one nucleotide away. The rearrangement links TRBV28 to TRBJ2-5; the D is unclear. Germline assignment: CDR1 MDHEN and CDR2 SYDVKM. The germline V and J ends were trimmed by 10 bases and 3 bases, with 9 bases remaining between them. CDR3 length: 11 amino acids. The CDR3 DNA sequence: TGTGCCACCCGAGTGGAAGAGACCCAGTACTTC. As protein: CATRVEETQYF. Supplemented by reference TRBV28 and TRBJ2-5, the full variable domain reads DVKVTQSSRYLVKRTGEKVFLECVQDMDHENMFWYRQDPGLGLRLIYFSYDVKMKEKGDIPEGYSVSREKKERFSLILESASTNQTSMYLCATRVEETQYFGPGTRLLVL.